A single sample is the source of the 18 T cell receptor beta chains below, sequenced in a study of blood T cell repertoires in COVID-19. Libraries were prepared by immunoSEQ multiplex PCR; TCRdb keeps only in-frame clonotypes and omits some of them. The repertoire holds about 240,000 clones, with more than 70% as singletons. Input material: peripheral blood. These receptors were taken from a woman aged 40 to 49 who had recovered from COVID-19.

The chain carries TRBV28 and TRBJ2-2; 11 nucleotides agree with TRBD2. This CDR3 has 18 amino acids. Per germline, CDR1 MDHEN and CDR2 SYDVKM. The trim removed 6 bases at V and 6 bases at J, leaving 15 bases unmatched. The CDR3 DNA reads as TGTGCCAGCAGGCCTGGAGGTACCGTAGCGGGAGGGGCCGGGGAGCTGTTTTTT. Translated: CASRPGGTVAGGAGELFF.

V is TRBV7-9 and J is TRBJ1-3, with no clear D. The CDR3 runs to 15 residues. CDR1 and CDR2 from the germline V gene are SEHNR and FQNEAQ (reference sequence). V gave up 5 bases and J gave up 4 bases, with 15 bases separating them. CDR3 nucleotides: TGTGCCAGCAGCCCCGGCGGCTTGGTCGGAAACACCATATATTTT. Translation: CASSPGGLVGNTIYF.

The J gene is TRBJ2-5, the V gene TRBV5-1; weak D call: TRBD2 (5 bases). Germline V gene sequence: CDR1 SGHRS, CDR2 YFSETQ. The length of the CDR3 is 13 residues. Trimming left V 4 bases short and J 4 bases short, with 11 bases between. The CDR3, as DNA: TGCGCCAGCAGCCCCCCCAGCGGAGAGACCCAGTACTTC. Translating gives CASSPPSGETQYF.

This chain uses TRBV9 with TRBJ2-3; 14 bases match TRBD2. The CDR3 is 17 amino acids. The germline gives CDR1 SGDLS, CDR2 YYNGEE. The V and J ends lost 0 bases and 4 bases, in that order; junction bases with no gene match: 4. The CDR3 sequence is CASSVGGLAGVPDTQYF. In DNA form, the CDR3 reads TGTGCCAGCAGCGTAGGGGGACTAGCGGGAGTGCCAGATACGCAGTATTTT.

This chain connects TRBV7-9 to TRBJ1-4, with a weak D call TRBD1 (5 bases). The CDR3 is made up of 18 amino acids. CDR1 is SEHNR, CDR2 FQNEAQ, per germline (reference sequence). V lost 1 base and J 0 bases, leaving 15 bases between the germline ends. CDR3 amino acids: CASSLEGRGPATNEKLFF. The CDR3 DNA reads TGTGCCAGCAGCTTAGAAGGTAGGGGCCCCGCAACTAATGAAAAACTGTTTTTT.

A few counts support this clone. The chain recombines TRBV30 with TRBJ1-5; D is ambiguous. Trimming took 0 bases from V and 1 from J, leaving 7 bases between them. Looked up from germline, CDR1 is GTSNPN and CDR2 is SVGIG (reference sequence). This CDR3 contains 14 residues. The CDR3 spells CAWSVLGSNQPQHF. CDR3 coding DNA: TGTGCCTGGAGTGTTTTGGGCAGCAATCAGCCCCAGCATTTT.

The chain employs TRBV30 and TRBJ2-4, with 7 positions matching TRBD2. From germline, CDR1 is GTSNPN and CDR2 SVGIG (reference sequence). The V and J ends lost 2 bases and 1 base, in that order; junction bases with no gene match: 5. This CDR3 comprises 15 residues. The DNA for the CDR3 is TGTGCCTGGAGTCCGGGGGGAGCGGCCAAAAACATTCAGTACTTC. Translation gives CAWSPGGAAKNIQYF.

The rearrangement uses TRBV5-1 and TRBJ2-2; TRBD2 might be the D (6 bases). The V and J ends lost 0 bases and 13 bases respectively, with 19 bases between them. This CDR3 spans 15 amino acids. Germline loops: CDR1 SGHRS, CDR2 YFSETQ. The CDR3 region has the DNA TGCGCCAGCAGCTTGGAGTCGGCGGGGCTCGGCCGGCTGTTTTTT. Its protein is CASSLESAGLGRLFF. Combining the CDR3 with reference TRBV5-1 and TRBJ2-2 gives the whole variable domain KAGVTQTPRYLIKTRGQQVTLSCSPISGHRSVSWYQQTPGQGLQFLFEYFSETQRNKGNFPGRFSGRQFSNSRSEMNVSTLELGDSALYLCASSLESAGLGRLFFGEGSRLTVL.

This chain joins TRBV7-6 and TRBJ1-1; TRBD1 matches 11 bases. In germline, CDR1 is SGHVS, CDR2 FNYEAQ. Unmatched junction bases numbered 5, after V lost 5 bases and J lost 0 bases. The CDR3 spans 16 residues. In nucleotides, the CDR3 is TGTGCCAGCAGCCCCAGGACAGGGGGCTTGAACACTGAAGCTTTCTTT. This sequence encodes CASSPRTGGLNTEAFF.

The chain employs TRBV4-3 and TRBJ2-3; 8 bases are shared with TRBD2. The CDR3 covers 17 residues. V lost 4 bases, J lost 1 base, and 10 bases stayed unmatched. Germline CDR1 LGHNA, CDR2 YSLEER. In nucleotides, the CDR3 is TGCGCCAGCAGCCCCCGTCGGGGGGGGTGGGGCACAGATACGCAGTATTTT. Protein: CASSPRRGGWGTDTQYF.

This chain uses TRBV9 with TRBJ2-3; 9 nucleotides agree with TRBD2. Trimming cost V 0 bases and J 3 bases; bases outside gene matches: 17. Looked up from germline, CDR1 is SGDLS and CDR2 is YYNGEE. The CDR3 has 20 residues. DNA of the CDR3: TGTGCCAGCAGCGTAGGTCGTGTTAGCGGGAGTGGTTGGGAAACAGATACGCAGTATTTT. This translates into CASSVGRVSGSGWETDTQYF. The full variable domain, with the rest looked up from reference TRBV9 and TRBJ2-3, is DSGVTQTPKHLITATGQRVTLRCSPRSGDLSVYWYQQSLDQGLQFLIQYYNGEERAKGNILERFSAQQFPDLHSELNLSSLELGDSALYFCASSVGRVSGSGWETDTQYFGPGTRLTVL.

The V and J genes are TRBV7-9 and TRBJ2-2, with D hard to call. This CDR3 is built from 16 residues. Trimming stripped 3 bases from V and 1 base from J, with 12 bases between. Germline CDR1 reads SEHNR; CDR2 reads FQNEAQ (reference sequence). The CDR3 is CASSFFSTWNTGELFF. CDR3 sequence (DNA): TGTGCCAGCAGCTTTTTCTCGACTTGGAACACCGGGGAGCTGTTTTTT.

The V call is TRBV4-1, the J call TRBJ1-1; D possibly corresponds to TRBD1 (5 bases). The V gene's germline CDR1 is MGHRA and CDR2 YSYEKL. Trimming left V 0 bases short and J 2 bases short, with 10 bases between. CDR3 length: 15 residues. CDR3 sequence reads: CASSQEWGRNTEAFF. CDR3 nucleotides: TGCGCCAGCAGCCAAGAGTGGGGCAGAAACACTGAAGCTTTCTTT.

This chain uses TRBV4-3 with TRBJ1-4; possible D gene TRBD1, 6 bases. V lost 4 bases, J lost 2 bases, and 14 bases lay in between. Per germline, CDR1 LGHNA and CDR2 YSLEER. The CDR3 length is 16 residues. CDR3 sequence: CASSLGAGVTNEKLFF. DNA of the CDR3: TGCGCCAGCAGCCTGGGGGCGGGGGTTACTAATGAAAAACTGTTTTTT.

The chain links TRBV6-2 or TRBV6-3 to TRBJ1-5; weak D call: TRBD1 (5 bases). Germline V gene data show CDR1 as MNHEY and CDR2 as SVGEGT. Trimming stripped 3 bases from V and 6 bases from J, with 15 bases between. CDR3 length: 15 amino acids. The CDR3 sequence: CASSYLARGIQPQHF. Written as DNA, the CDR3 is TGTGCCAGCAGTTATTTGGCCCGGGGGATTCAGCCCCAGCATTTT.

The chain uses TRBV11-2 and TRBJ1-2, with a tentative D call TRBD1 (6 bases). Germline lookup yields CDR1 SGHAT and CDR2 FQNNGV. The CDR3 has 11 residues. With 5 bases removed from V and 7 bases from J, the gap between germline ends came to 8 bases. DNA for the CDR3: TGTGCCAGCAGCCACAGGGCTGGCTACACCTTC. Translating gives CASSHRAGYTF. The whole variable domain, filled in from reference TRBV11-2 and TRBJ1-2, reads EAGVAQSPRYKIIEKRQSVAFWCNPISGHATLYWYQQILGQGPKLLIQFQNNGVVDDSQLPKDRFSAERLKGVDSTLKIQPAKLEDSAVYLCASSHRAGYTFGSGTRLTVV.

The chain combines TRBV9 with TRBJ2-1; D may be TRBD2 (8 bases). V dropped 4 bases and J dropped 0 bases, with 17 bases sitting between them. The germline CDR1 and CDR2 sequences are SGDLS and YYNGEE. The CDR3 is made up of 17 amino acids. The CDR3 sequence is CASSPEGAGGSYNEQFF. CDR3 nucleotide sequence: TGTGCCAGCAGCCCCGAGGGGGCGGGGGGCTCCTACAATGAGCAGTTCTTC.

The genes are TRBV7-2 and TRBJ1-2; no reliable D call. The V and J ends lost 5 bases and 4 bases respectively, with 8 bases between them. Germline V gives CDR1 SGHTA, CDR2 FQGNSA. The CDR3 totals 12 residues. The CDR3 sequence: CASSPSGYGYTF. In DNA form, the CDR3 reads TGTGCCAGCAGCCCTTCCGGCTATGGCTACACCTTC.